This T cell receptor beta chain was documented in a study of response to subunit inactivated influenza vaccine. Study results and caveats: With each seasonal influenza vaccination, the authors suggested, few new T cells are recruited.

This clonotype was recorded at least ten times. Its antigen remains unknown. Germline CDR1 MGHRA, CDR2 YSYEKL. The CDR3 covers 15 residues. Between the trimmed V and J ends, which lost 1 base and 0 bases, there was a span of 10 bases. TCRdb passed the RT-PCR reads through MiXCR, listing each CDR3 protein once. The data hold about 650,000 distinct CDR3 sequences, with about 15% observed a single time. The sample in question was PBMCs from blood, obtained less than 15 days before vaccination. This rearrangement joins TRBV4-1 to TRBJ2-7; D not resolved. The sequence was collected from a man between 45 and 60 years old who received an inactivated influenza vaccine. In DNA, the CDR3 is TGCGCCAGCAGCCAAGCCGGTCTGGGCTCCTACGAGCAGTACTTC. This encodes CASSQAGLGSYEQYF.